The 24 T cell receptor beta chains reported below all come from one sample, sequenced in a study of blood T cell repertoires in COVID-19. Only in-frame clones appear in the TCRdb table, and some are missing; sequencing was by immunoSEQ multiplex PCR. The data show 110,000 to 150,000 clones, with 81% seen just once and roughly 8.2% held by the top ten. Input material: peripheral blood. The receptors stem from a human donor in a cohort sampled during active COVID-19.

This clone was seen more than once but under ten times. V gene TRBV24-1 combines with J gene TRBJ2-7; 10 bases align to TRBD2. CDR1 and CDR2 from the germline V gene are KGHDR and SFDVKD. CDR3 length: 15 amino acids. The junction had 7 bases not matched to a gene; V was cut back by 3 bases and J by 6 bases. The CDR3 DNA reads TGTGCCACCAGTGATAGGTTTAGCGGGAGGCGCGAGCAGTACTTC. Translation gives CATSDRFSGRREQYF.

This clone was found once. The chain couples TRBV11-2 to TRBJ2-7; 7 nucleotides match TRBD2. V was clipped by 1 base and J by 0 bases; unmatched bases: 12. The CDR3 consists of 18 residues. Looked up from germline, CDR1 is SGHAT and CDR2 is FQNNGV. CDR3 DNA: TGTGCCAGCAGCTTAGGCGGCAGTAGCGGGCCTCTCTCCTACGAGCAGTACTTC. Its translation is CASSLGGSSGPLSYEQYF.

The J gene is TRBJ2-7, the V gene TRBV5-4; a weak D match, TRBD2 (6 bases). Trimming stripped 3 bases from V and 5 bases from J, with 15 bases between. Germline CDR1 SGHNT, CDR2 YYREEE (reference sequence). CDR3 size: 14 residues. The CDR3 here is CASSSAGRSNEQYF. The CDR3 DNA follows: TGTGCCAGCAGCTCGGCTGGGAGGAGTAACGAGCAGTACTTC.

V gene TRBV28 combines with J gene TRBJ2-7, with D perhaps matching TRBD1 (5 bases). CDR1 MDHEN and CDR2 SYDVKM come from the germline V gene. This CDR3 region has 15 residues. Between the trimmed V and J ends, which lost 4 bases and 9 bases, there was a span of 22 bases. The CDR3 DNA sequence: TGTGCCAGCAGTTCCTACGGTCAGGGAATTTCCGTGCAGTACTTC. Its translation: CASSSYGQGISVQYF. Filled out from reference TRBV28 and TRBJ2-7, the complete variable domain reads DVKVTQSSRYLVKRTGEKVFLECVQDMDHENMFWYRQDPGLGLRLIYFSYDVKMKEKGDIPEGYSVSREKKERFSLILESASTNQTSMYLCASSSYGQGISVQYFGPGTRLTVT.

The chain uses TRBV29-1 and TRBJ2-7, with 7 bases that match TRBD1. The V segment lost 7 bases and the J segment 1 base; nucleotides outside the gene matches: 13. The CDR3 contains 15 residues. Germline V gives CDR1 SQVTM, CDR2 ANQGSEA. Written as DNA, the CDR3 is TGCAGCGCATACACCCGACAGGGTTCGTCCTACGAGCAGTACTTC. This codes for CSAYTRQGSSYEQYF.

This clone was recorded a few times. This chain links TRBV5-1 with TRBJ1-6, with D possibly being TRBD1 (6 bases). Germline assignment: CDR1 SGHRS and CDR2 YFSETQ. Between the trimmed V and J ends, which lost 0 bases and 9 bases, there was a span of 19 bases. This CDR3 is 17 amino acids long. The CDR3 is CASSLVVMGAEGSPLHF. The CDR3 coding sequence is TGCGCCAGCAGCTTGGTGGTGATGGGGGCGGAAGGTTCACCCCTCCACTTT. The full variable domain, its missing parts supplied by reference TRBV5-1 and TRBJ1-6, is KAGVTQTPRYLIKTRGQQVTLSCSPISGHRSVSWYQQTPGQGLQFLFEYFSETQRNKGNFPGRFSGRQFSNSRSEMNVSTLELGDSALYLCASSLVVMGAEGSPLHFGNGTRLTVT.

This chain links TRBV18 with TRBJ2-5; 7 nucleotides align to TRBD1. V shed 4 bases and J 1 base; nucleotides not matched to a gene: 6. Germline V CDR1 and CDR2: KGHSH, LQKENI. The CDR3 is 15 residues long. The CDR3 region is CASSQTGVAQETQYF. CDR3 DNA: TGTGCCAGCTCACAAACAGGGGTTGCCCAAGAGACCCAGTACTTC.

The chain joins TRBV19 to TRBJ1-4; TRBD1 matches at 10 bases. The CDR3 length is 15 residues. In germline, CDR1 is LNHDA, CDR2 SQIVND (reference sequence). V shed 4 bases and J 8 bases; nucleotides not matched to a gene: 7. The CDR3 DNA is TGTGCCAGTAGTACCCGACAGGGGGCCCGGGAAAAACTGTTTTTT. Protein product: CASSTRQGAREKLFF.

This chain links TRBV5-5 with TRBJ2-5; TRBD1 aligns across 8 bases. CDR1 is SGHKS and CDR2 is YYEKEE in the germline V gene (reference sequence). CDR3 length equals 13 residues. J gave up 4 bases and V 2 bases, and 1 base lay outside the gene matches. In DNA form, the CDR3 reads TGTGCCAGCAGCTTCCAGGGGGCAGAGACCCAGTACTTC. This gives the protein CASSFQGAETQYF.

The V call is TRBV6-4, the J call TRBJ2-3; 8 bases line up with TRBD1. V lost 6 bases to trimming and J lost 1 base; unmatched junction nucleotides: 6. Germline values: CDR1 MRHNA, CDR2 SNTAGT. The CDR3 extends over 15 amino acids. CDR3 sequence reads: CASSDGQGGTDTQYF. CDR3 in DNA: TGTGCCAGCAGCGACGGACAGGGCGGCACAGATACGCAGTATTTT.

The CDR3 DNA follows: TGTGCCAGCAGCCTTCACGGGGGGGTGAACACTGAAGCTTTCTTT. Translated: CASSLHGGVNTEAFF. V gene TRBV3-1 (or the pseudogene TRBV3-2) combines with J gene TRBJ1-1; possible D gene TRBD1, 5 bases. The V and J ends lost 4 bases and 0 bases respectively, with 12 bases between them. The CDR3 totals 15 residues. The germline gives CDR1 LGHDT, CDR2 YNNKEL (reference sequence).

The chain couples TRBV15 to TRBJ2-7; no reliable D call. CDR1 and CDR2 (germline): LNHNV, YYDKDF (reference sequence). The CDR3 totals 14 residues. V was shortened by 1 base and J by 2 bases, with 9 bases between the two germline ends. The CDR3 DNA follows: TGTGCCACCAGCAGAGTCCGAGGTACCTACGAGCAGTACTTC. This gives the protein CATSRVRGTYEQYF.

This rearrangement joins TRBV27 to TRBJ2-5, with 13 positions matching TRBD2. The CDR3 has 19 amino acids. Trimming cost V 5 bases and J 4 bases; bases outside gene matches: 16. Looked up from germline, CDR1 is MNHEY and CDR2 is SMNVEV (reference sequence). CDR3 in DNA: TGTGCCAGCAGTAGGGCAGGGGCTAGGACTAGCGGGGGCCCAGAGACCCAGTACTTC. Its protein is CASSRAGARTSGGPETQYF.

The genes are TRBV4-3 and TRBJ2-7, with 7 nucleotides matching TRBD1. Germline-derived CDR1 and CDR2 are LGHNA and YSLEER. The CDR3 spans 16 residues. V lost 1 base, J lost 4 bases, and 10 bases stayed unmatched. The CDR3 DNA sequence: TGCGCCAGCAGCCAAGGGACAGGCCCCTTCGTGTACGAGCAGTACTTC. This gives the protein CASSQGTGPFVYEQYF.

This clone was seen just once. This CDR3 reads CASSHSGQQVEQYF. CDR3 nucleotide sequence: TGTGCCAGCAGCCATTCGGGACAGCAGGTCGAGCAGTACTTC. V gene TRBV7-9 combines with J gene TRBJ2-7, with 7 positions matching TRBD1. The germline CDR1 and CDR2 sequences are SEHNR and FQNEAQ (reference sequence). The CDR3 is made up of 14 amino acids. The V gene end was trimmed by 5 bases and the J gene end by 6 bases; junction bases not matched to a gene: 10.

The chain is built from TRBV21-1 and TRBJ2-7; no check of the table's D call, TRBD1, against the DNA was made. TRBV21-1 is flagged as a pseudogene. This CDR3 comprises 15 residues. CDR3 loop: CASSRGPGQTYEQYF. CDR3 sequence (DNA): TGTGCCAGCAGCCGGGGACCGGGACAGACCTACGAGCAGTACTTC.

The chain links TRBV4-1 to TRBJ2-3; 8 positions agree with TRBD1. This CDR3 spans 16 amino acids. CDR1 is MGHRA and CDR2 is YSYEKL in the germline V gene. Losses at the gene ends were 4 bases for V and 4 bases for J; bases not matched to a gene: 10. The CDR3, as DNA: TGCGCCAGCAGCCCCGGACAGGGTCCGGTTCCAGATACGCAGTATTTT. Translated: CASSPGQGPVPDTQYF.

The rearrangement links TRBV5-1 to TRBJ2-1, with D possibly being TRBD1 (5 bases). This CDR3 contains 15 residues. V lost 0 bases and J 0 bases, leaving 7 bases between the germline ends. Per germline, CDR1 SGHRS and CDR2 YFSETQ. CDR3 sequence reads: CASSLGQNSYNEQFF. CDR3 in DNA: TGCGCCAGCAGCTTGGGACAGAACTCCTACAATGAGCAGTTCTTC.

On this clone itself: One junction end does not reproduce the germline sequence, and a read error may be involved. The rearrangement uses TRBV20-1 and TRBJ1-1; D gene unclear. CDR3 length: 8 residues. Germline values: CDR1 DFQATT, CDR2 SNEGSKA (reference sequence). The DNA for the CDR3 is TGCAGTGCGAACGGAGTCCTCTTT. It encodes CSANGVLF.

This chain connects TRBV5-4 to TRBJ1-1; TRBD1 agrees at 9 bases. Germline CDR1 reads SGHNT; CDR2 reads YYREEE (reference sequence). This CDR3 is 15 amino acids long. The J segment lost 4 bases and the V segment lost 1 base, leaving 5 bases of the junction unmatched. The CDR3 spells CASSLPGTGSTEAFF. The DNA of the CDR3 is TGTGCCAGCAGCTTGCCCGGGACAGGGAGCACTGAAGCTTTCTTT.

The rearrangement joins TRBV7-2 to TRBJ2-7, with 12 bases matching TRBD1. Germline V CDR1 and CDR2: SGHTA, FQGNSA. The CDR3 runs to 14 residues. The trim removed 5 bases at V and 3 bases at J, leaving 2 bases unmatched. The CDR3 DNA reads as TGTGCCAGCAGCAGGGACAGGGGGCTCTACGAGCAGTACTTC. Amino acid sequence: CASSRDRGLYEQYF.

The chain employs TRBV6-1 and TRBJ2-7, with a weak D call TRBD2 (6 bases). The CDR3 runs 13 residues. The V end lost 3 bases, the J end lost 3 bases, and 9 bases lay between the germline ends. Germline lookup yields CDR1 MNHNS and CDR2 SASEGT. The CDR3 region has the DNA TGTGCCAGCAGTGATGGGACTGACTACGAGCAGTACTTC. Amino acid sequence: CASSDGTDYEQYF.

J is TRBJ2-7 and V is TRBV2, with a weak D call TRBD2 (6 bases). The CDR3 has 14 amino acids. Germline lookup yields CDR1 SNHLY and CDR2 FYNNEI. The V end lost 0 bases, the J end lost 6 bases, and 12 bases lay between the germline ends. The CDR3 coding sequence is TGTGCCAGCAGTGAAGCAACTCGGGGGATCGAGCAGTACTTC. As protein: CASSEATRGIEQYF.

The chain couples TRBV4-1 to TRBJ2-3, with 11 bases aligning to TRBD2. Unmatched junction bases numbered 16, after V lost 2 bases and J lost 0 bases. The CDR3 extends over 21 amino acids. Germline lookup yields CDR1 MGHRA and CDR2 YSYEKL. The CDR3 spells CASSQSQARSWTSGSTDTQYF. DNA of the CDR3: TGCGCCAGCAGCCAATCCCAGGCCAGGTCTTGGACTAGCGGGAGCACAGATACGCAGTATTTT.